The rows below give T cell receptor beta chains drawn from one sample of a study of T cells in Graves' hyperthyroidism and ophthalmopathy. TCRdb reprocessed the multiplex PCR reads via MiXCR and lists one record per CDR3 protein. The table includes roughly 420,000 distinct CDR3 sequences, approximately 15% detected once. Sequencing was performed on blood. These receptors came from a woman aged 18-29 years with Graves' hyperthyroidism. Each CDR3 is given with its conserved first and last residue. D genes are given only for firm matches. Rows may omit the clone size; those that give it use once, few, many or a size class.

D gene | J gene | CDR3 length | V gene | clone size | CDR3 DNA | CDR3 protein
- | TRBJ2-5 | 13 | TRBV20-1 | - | TGCAGTGCTAGTCTTCGTCTGGGAGAGACCCAGTACTTC | CSASLRLGETQYF
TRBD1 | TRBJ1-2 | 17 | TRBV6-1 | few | TGTGCCAGCAGGCTCCAACAGGGGGAAGTCTATAACTATGGCTACACCTTC | CASRLQQGEVYNYGYTF
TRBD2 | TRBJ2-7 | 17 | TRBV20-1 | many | TGCAGTGCTAGCCACTCGGGGCTAGCGGGGGCCTCATACGAGCAGTACTTC | CSASHSGLAGASYEQYF
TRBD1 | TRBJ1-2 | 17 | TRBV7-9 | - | TGTGCCAGCAGCTTAGTGAGGGGACAGGATGATAACTATGGCTACACCTTC | CASSLVRGQDDNYGYTF
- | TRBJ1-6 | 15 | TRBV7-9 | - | TGTGCCAGCAGCTTTGCTCCAGGGGTAGGCTCACCCCTCCACTTT | CASSFAPGVGSPLHF
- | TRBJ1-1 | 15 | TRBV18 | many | TGTGCCAGCTCACCCCGGACGGCAACCTTCACTGAAGCTTTCTTT | CASSPRTATFTEAFF
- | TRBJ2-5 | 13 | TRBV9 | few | TGTGCCAGCAGCCATGGGGGGCAAGAGACCCAGTACTTC | CASSHGGQETQYF
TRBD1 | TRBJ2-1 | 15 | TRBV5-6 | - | TGTGCCAGCAGCTGGCGGACAGGGGGATACAATGAGCAGTTCTTC | CASSWRTGGYNEQFF
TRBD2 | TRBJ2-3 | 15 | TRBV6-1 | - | TGTGCCGGCGCTGGGGGGGGAACTAGCACAGATACGCAGTATTTT | CAGAGGGTSTDTQYF
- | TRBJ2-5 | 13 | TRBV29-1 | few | TGCAGCGTTGAACCCAGTGACTCCGAGACCCAGTACTTC | CSVEPSDSETQYF
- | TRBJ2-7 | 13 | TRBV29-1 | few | TGCAGCTGCACTGGCAGGGCGTGGAACGAGCAGTACTTC | CSCTGRAWNEQYF
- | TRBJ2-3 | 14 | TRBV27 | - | TGTGCCAGCAGTTGTTCCACTAGCACAGATACGCAGTATTTT | CASSCSTSTDTQYF
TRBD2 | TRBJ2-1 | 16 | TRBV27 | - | TGTGCCAGCAGTACCCGGACTAGCGGATTATACAATGAGCAGTTCTTC | CASSTRTSGLYNEQFF
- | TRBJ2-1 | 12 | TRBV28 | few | TGTGCCAGCAGTTTTCCCACCGGGGGGCAGTTCTTC | CASSFPTGGQFF
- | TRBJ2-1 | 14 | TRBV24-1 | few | TGTGCCACCTCCGGACAGAGCTCCTACAATGAGCAGTTCTTC | CATSGQSSYNEQFF
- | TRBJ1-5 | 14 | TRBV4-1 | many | TGCGCCAGCAGCCAGGCCTCGGGTTATCAGCCCCAGCATTTT | CASSQASGYQPQHF
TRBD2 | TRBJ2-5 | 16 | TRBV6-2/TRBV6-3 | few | TGTGCCAGCAGTCGCCCTTTTGGGGGGGTCGAAGAGACCCAGTACTTC | CASSRPFGGVEETQYF
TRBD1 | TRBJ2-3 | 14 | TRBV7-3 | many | TGTGCCAGCAGCAGGACAGGGTTCACAGATACGCAGTATTTT | CASSRTGFTDTQYF
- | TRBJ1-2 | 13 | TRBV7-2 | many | TGTGCCAGCGCCAATCCAGGGAGGGGTGGCTACACCTTC | CASANPGRGGYTF
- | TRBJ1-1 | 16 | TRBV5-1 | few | TGCGCCAGCAGCCCGGAGGGGGGCAGAACGAACACTGAAGCTTTCTTT | CASSPEGGRTNTEAFF
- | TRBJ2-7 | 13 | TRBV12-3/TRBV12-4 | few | TGTGCCAGCAGTTTAGCTCTAGCCTACGAGCAGTACTTC | CASSLALAYEQYF
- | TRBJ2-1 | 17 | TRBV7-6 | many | TGTGCCAGCAGCGCGGCGGGGGCCCCTCGCTCCTACAATGAGCAGTTCTTC | CASSAAGAPRSYNEQFF
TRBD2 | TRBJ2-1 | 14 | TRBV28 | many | TGTGCCAGCAGCATCGGGGGGAGGGTCGGTGAGCAGTTCTTC | CASSIGGRVGEQFF
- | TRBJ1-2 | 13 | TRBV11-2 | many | TGTGCCAGCAGCTTATCCAGGGTCCGGGGCTACACCTTC | CASSLSRVRGYTF
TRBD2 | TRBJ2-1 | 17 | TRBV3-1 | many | TGTGCCAGCAGCCCTACCCGGACTAGCCCATCCTACAATGAGCAGTTCTTC | CASSPTRTSPSYNEQFF
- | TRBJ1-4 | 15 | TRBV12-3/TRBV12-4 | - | TGTGCCAGCAGTCCTTACAGGGTCCTTAATGAAAAACTGTTTTTT | CASSPYRVLNEKLFF
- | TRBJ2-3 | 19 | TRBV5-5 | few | TGTGCCAGCAGCTTGGCGCGGGCGGACCTTCTCCTCCCCCCAGATACGCAGTATTTT | CASSLARADLLLPPDTQYF
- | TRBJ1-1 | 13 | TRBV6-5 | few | TGTGCCAGCAGTTACCCGGGAGACCCTGAAGCTTTCTTT | CASSYPGDPEAFF